This entry lists 26 T cell receptor beta chains sequenced from one sample in a study of CD8 T cells in Susac syndrome. Reverse transcription of about 0.5 to 1 ug RNA used random hexamers. A single record per CDR3 protein comes from TCRdb applying MiXCR to the immunoSEQ multiplex PCR reads. The sample records roughly 180,000 distinct CDR3 sequences, around 94% being singletons. Material: CD4+ T cells from PBMCs. These receptors originate from a human donor with Susac syndrome.

This sequence joins TRBV9 and TRBJ2-7, with 8 bases fitting TRBD1. The CDR3 is made up of 15 amino acids. V gave up 4 bases and J gave up 0 bases; unmatched junction bases: 6. Per the germline V gene, CDR1 is SGDLS and CDR2 is YYNGEE. CDR3 in amino acids: CASSFRTGNSYEQYF. The CDR3 bases are TGTGCCAGCAGCTTTAGGACAGGGAACTCCTACGAGCAGTACTTC.

The chain joins TRBV18 to TRBJ2-1; no definite D call. The length of the CDR3 is 14 residues. Deletions cut 4 bases from V and 8 bases from J, with 15 bases between. CDR1 and CDR2 (germline): KGHSH, LQKENI. The CDR3 DNA follows: TGTGCCAGCTCACTGGAATTAGCCGATGATGAGCAGTTCTTC. Its translation is CASSLELADDEQFF.

The chain has TRBV27 and TRBJ1-2; 7 bases are shared with TRBD1. CDR1 and CDR2 from the germline V gene are MNHEY and SMNVEV (reference sequence). This CDR3 is built from 13 residues. V was pared by 8 bases and J by 3 bases, with 6 bases of the junction left unmatched. Here the CDR3 reads CASGSTGDYGYTF. The CDR3 DNA is TGTGCCAGCGGGTCTACAGGGGACTATGGCTACACCTTC.

J is TRBJ2-2 and V is TRBV20-1; 8 nucleotides line up with TRBD2. Per the germline V gene, CDR1 is DFQATT and CDR2 is SNEGSKA (reference sequence). Trimming took 3 bases from V and 0 from J; bases not matched to a gene: 3. This CDR3 has 15 amino acids. The CDR3 region has the DNA TGCAGTGCTAGTCTTAGCGGGACGAACACCGGGGAGCTGTTTTTT. Its protein is CSASLSGTNTGELFF.

This chain uses TRBV20-1 with TRBJ2-3; TRBD1 matches 10 bases. V gave up 0 bases and J gave up 3 bases; unmatched junction bases: 6. The CDR3 extends over 16 amino acids. Germline CDR1 and CDR2: DFQATT and SNEGSKA (reference sequence). CDR3 sequence reads: CSARDYGQGVTDTQYF. CDR3 DNA: TGCAGTGCTAGAGACTACGGACAGGGGGTAACAGATACGCAGTATTTT.

This clonotype occurred once. The V gene is TRBV9, the J gene TRBJ2-2; 8 bases are a match to TRBD2. Germline V gene sequence: CDR1 SGDLS, CDR2 YYNGEE. The CDR3 totals 15 residues. V gave up 0 bases and J gave up 4 bases; unmatched junction bases: 2. This CDR3 is CASSVGSGTTGELFF. CDR3 DNA: TGTGCCAGCAGCGTAGGTAGCGGGACCACCGGGGAGCTGTTTTTT.

The J gene is TRBJ1-2, the V gene TRBV5-1, with 10 bases aligning to TRBD1. This CDR3 spans 13 amino acids. The V gene end was trimmed by 8 bases and the J gene end by 7 bases; junction bases not matched to a gene: 8. Germline V gene data show CDR1 as SGHRS and CDR2 as YFSETQ. The CDR3 coding sequence is TGCGCCAGTTACCGGGACAGGGGATCTGGCTACACCTTC. This encodes CASYRDRGSGYTF.

This chain links TRBV3-1 with TRBJ1-3; D is unresolved. Germline V gene data show CDR1 as LGHDT and CDR2 as YNNKEL (reference sequence). V lost 4 bases and J lost 4, with 8 bases in between. This CDR3 is built from 13 residues. DNA for the CDR3: TGTGCCAGCAGCCCCCAATTGGGAAACACCATATATTTT. It is translated as CASSPQLGNTIYF.

The rearrangement links TRBV18 to TRBJ1-1; TRBD1 matches 9 bases. Looked up from germline, CDR1 is KGHSH and CDR2 is LQKENI. This CDR3 comprises 14 residues. Trimming cost V 5 bases and J 5 bases; bases outside gene matches: 6. DNA for the CDR3: TGTGCCAGCTCATCTTCCGGGACAGGGACTGAAGCTTTCTTT. This codes for CASSSSGTGTEAFF.

The chain carries TRBV30 and TRBJ1-1; D is unclear. Germline lookup yields CDR1 GTSNPN and CDR2 SVGIG (reference sequence). V lost 3 bases, J lost 5 bases, and 13 bases lay in between. The length of the CDR3 is 13 residues. This CDR3 is CAWRDAARTEAFF. For the CDR3, the DNA is TGTGCCTGGAGAGACGCTGCGAGGACTGAAGCTTTCTTT.

The chain links TRBV6-2 or TRBV6-3 to TRBJ2-7, with TRBD2 as a possible D gene (6 bases). The CDR3 sequence is 11 residues long. V lost 7 bases and J lost 3, with 7 bases in between. Germline V CDR1 and CDR2: MNHEY, SVGEGT. CDR3 amino acids: CASTGVYEQYF. CDR3 DNA: TGTGCCAGCACGGGAGTCTACGAGCAGTACTTC.

CDR3 in amino acids: CASSRTGTVNEQFF. The CDR3 coding sequence is TGTGCCAGCAGCAGGACCGGGACCGTGAATGAGCAGTTCTTC. V is TRBV7-9 and J is TRBJ2-1; D is possibly TRBD1 or TRBD2 (5 bases each). V gave up 5 bases and J gave up 7 bases, with 15 bases separating them. The CDR3 runs 14 residues. CDR1 and CDR2 (germline): SEHNR, FQNEAQ (reference sequence).

The V gene is TRBV7-2, the J gene TRBJ2-7; D gene unclear. The CDR3 covers 13 residues. Trimming removed 0 bases from V and 4 bases from J, with 7 bases in between. The germline gives CDR1 SGHTA, CDR2 FQGNSA. In DNA, the CDR3 is TGTGCCAGCAGCTTAGCGGACGCATACGAGCAGTACTTC. It encodes CASSLADAYEQYF.

The chain uses TRBV6-5 and TRBJ1-6; D unresolved. With 4 bases removed from V and 0 bases from J, the gap between germline ends came to 10 bases. Germline values: CDR1 MNHEY, CDR2 SVGAGI. The CDR3 has 16 residues. CDR3 sequence: CASSLKPGSYNSPLHF. The CDR3 bases are TGTGCCAGCAGTTTAAAGCCCGGCTCCTATAATTCACCCCTCCACTTT.

This clonotype was counted between two and nine times. The rearrangement joins TRBV6-1 to TRBJ1-5; maybe TRBD1 (6 bases). CDR3 size: 17 residues. Germline V gene data show CDR1 as MNHNS and CDR2 as SASEGT. With 8 bases removed from V and 2 bases from J, the gap between germline ends came to 22 bases. CDR3 bases: TGTGCCAGCGAATGGACAGTTTCTCCCTCCGGCAATCAGCCCCAGCATTTT. This translates into CASEWTVSPSGNQPQHF.

The chain has TRBV20-1 and TRBJ1-1, with 7 nucleotides matching TRBD1. J gave up 1 base and V 6 bases, and 8 bases lay outside the gene matches. Germline V gives CDR1 DFQATT, CDR2 SNEGSKA (reference sequence). The CDR3 length is 14 residues. The DNA of the CDR3 is TGCAGTGCGCGAAGAGGGGGCGGGAACACTGAAGCTTTCTTT. Encoded protein: CSARRGGGNTEAFF.

The CDR3 region is CASSPWVGSSYNEQFF. CDR3 bases: TGCGCCAGCAGCCCTTGGGTCGGGAGCTCCTACAATGAGCAGTTCTTC. The chain is built from TRBV5-1 and TRBJ2-1; D possibly corresponds to TRBD2 (6 bases). This CDR3 comprises 16 residues. Germline V gene data show CDR1 as SGHRS and CDR2 as YFSETQ. V lost 4 bases, J lost 0 bases, and 14 bases lay in between.

This rearrangement joins TRBV6-6 to TRBJ1-5, with 10 bases fitting TRBD1. Looked up from germline, CDR1 is MNHNY and CDR2 is SVGAGI (reference sequence). Germline trimming cut 5 bases from V and 0 bases from J; bases unmatched to any gene: 4. The CDR3 runs to 16 residues. For the CDR3, the DNA is TGTGCCAGCAGTCGCGGACAGGGGGTTAGCAATCAGCCCCAGCATTTT. Amino acid sequence: CASSRGQGVSNQPQHF.

V and J are TRBV6-2 or TRBV6-3 and TRBJ2-2; 11 bases align to TRBD2. Germline V gene sequence: CDR1 MNHEY, CDR2 SVGEGT. With V trimmed by 0 bases and J by 7 bases, 4 bases remained unmatched. CDR3 length equals 16 residues. The CDR3 loop reads CASSYSPLAGVGELFF. CDR3 sequence (DNA): TGTGCCAGCAGTTACTCGCCACTAGCGGGAGTCGGGGAGCTGTTTTTT.

The chain is built from TRBV12-3 or TRBV12-4 and TRBJ2-6, with TRBD1 matching over 7 bases. The CDR3 contains 17 residues. V shed 6 bases, J shed 2 bases, and the junction held 10 bases outside the gene matches. In DNA, the CDR3 is TGTGCCAGCAGCCCCTCGAGACAGGGACCTGGGGCCAACGTCCTGACTTTC. Protein product: CASSPSRQGPGANVLTF.

This clonotype appeared a single time. The V gene is TRBV20-1, the J gene TRBJ2-1; possibly TRBD1 or TRBD2 for D (5 bases each). With 0 bases removed from V and 6 bases from J, the gap between germline ends came to 12 bases. The CDR3 totals 14 residues. The germline V gene has CDR1 DFQATT and CDR2 SNEGSKA (reference sequence). CDR3 loop: CSARDPRESNEQFF. In nucleotides, the CDR3 is TGCAGTGCTAGAGACCCCAGGGAGAGCAATGAGCAGTTCTTC.

This rearrangement joins TRBV3-1 to TRBJ2-7, with a tentative D call TRBD2 (5 bases). This CDR3 region has 13 residues. CDR1 is LGHDT and CDR2 is YNNKEL in the germline V gene (reference sequence). V was clipped by 3 bases and J by 2 bases, with 8 bases between them. The CDR3 nucleotides read TGTGCCAGCAGCCACGCCGGGGCCTACGAGCAGTACTTC. Its protein product is CASSHAGAYEQYF.

The chain carries TRBV5-1 and TRBJ2-6; TRBD1 matches at 8 bases. The CDR3 is made up of 15 amino acids. Unmatched junction bases numbered 2, after V lost 4 bases and J lost 2 bases. The germline gives CDR1 SGHRS, CDR2 YFSETQ. The CDR3 reads CASSPQGAGANVLTF. The DNA of the CDR3 is TGCGCCAGCAGCCCACAGGGGGCTGGGGCCAACGTCCTGACTTTC.

V gene TRBV5-1 combines with J gene TRBJ2-7, with D possibly TRBD1 on 6 matching bases. The V gene lost 1 base and the J gene lost 2 bases, with 10 bases spanning the gap. Germline V CDR1 and CDR2: SGHRS, YFSETQ. The CDR3 length is 14 residues. CDR3 loop: CASSLSRGPYEQYF. In DNA, the CDR3 is TGCGCCAGCAGCTTGAGCAGGGGTCCCTACGAGCAGTACTTC.

The V and J genes are TRBV20-1 and TRBJ2-5, with D possibly being TRBD1 or TRBD2 (5 bases each). V was shortened by 4 bases and J by 5 bases, with 11 bases between the two germline ends. Germline V gene data show CDR1 as DFQATT and CDR2 as SNEGSKA (reference sequence). CDR3 length equals 12 residues. CDR3 residues: CSANGALETQYF. The CDR3 nucleotides read TGCAGTGCTAACGGGGCACTGGAGACCCAGTACTTC.

V gene TRBV18 combines with J gene TRBJ2-7; D unclear. The germline V gene has CDR1 KGHSH and CDR2 LQKENI. V lost 3 bases and J 2 bases, leaving 11 bases between the germline ends. The CDR3 has 14 amino acids. The CDR3 DNA reads as TGTGCCAGCTCACCGGGCCCAGTGGCCTACGAGCAGTACTTC. This sequence encodes CASSPGPVAYEQYF.